This TCR beta chain emerged from a study of T cell responses to AZD1222 COVID-19 vaccine. Study-level findings and limits: Without day 14 samples, only post-peak T cell repertoires were studied. The CD4 TCRs associated with vaccination extended across spike and predominated at 160-218 and 743-854. Seropositivity was recorded at baseline in only 6 or 7 AZD1222 recipients. Clonal diversity was possibly underestimated, and the donors were mostly white British, with more females.

Clones were sequenced by immunoSEQ multiplex PCR, and TCRdb holds only the in-frame ones, with some missing. This sample has tens of thousands of clones; around 82% occur once, and the top ten carry 45% to 50%. This CDR3 comprises 13 residues. V was shortened by 3 bases and J by 6 bases, with 10 bases between the two germline ends. Germline V gene lookup returns CDR1 SEHNR and CDR2 FQNEAQ (reference sequence). This clone has a handful of counts. Its matching antigen is unknown. V usage is TRBV7-9 and J usage is TRBJ2-3; D ambiguous. The starting material was peripheral blood, obtained 28 days after the second AZD1222 dose. This sequence originates from an adult who received the AZD1222 COVID-19 vaccine. The CDR3 loop is CASSFSLRDTQYF. CDR3 DNA: TGTGCCAGCAGCTTTAGCCTCCGGGATACGCAGTATTTT.